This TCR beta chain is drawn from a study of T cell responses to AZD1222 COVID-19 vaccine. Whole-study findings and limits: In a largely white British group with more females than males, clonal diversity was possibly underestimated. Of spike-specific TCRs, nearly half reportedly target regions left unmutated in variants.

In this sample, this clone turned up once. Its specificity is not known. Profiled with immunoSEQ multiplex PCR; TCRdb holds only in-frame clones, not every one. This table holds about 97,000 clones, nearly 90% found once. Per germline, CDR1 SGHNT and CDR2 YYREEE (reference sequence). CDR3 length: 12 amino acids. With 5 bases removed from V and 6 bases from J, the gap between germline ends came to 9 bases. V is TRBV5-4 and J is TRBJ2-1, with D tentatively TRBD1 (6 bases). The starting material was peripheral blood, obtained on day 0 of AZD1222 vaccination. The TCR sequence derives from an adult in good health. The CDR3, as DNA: TGTGCCAGCAGGGACAGTGGCAATGAGCAGTTCTTC. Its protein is CASRDSGNEQFF.